The T cell receptor (beta chain) under discussion was sequenced for a study of tumor-infiltrating lymphocytes in localized non-small cell lung cancer. Study at large: Some samples were collected after neoadjuvant chemotherapy; smokers, never-smokers and several histologies were included. From each patient, both tumor and uninvolved lung, non-adjacent to tumor, were sampled.

Generated by immunoSEQ multiplex PCR, the TCRdb table keeps only in-frame clones and is missing some. The sample lists approximately 10,000 clones, less than 75% occurring once. For this clone: What it binds is unknown.

CDR1 SNHLY and CDR2 FYNNEI come from the germline V gene. This CDR3 contains 13 residues. With V trimmed by 10 bases and J by 5 bases, 6 bases remained unmatched. The study's findings and limits: Compared with uninvolved lung, tumors showed higher T cell infiltration by TCRbeta sequencing. Immunotypes IM1 and IM2 had similar TCR-derived T-cell fractions.

The specimen sequenced was lung tumor tissue. The clonotype comes from a human donor with non-small cell lung cancer. The chain employs TRBV2 and TRBJ2-7; 12 bases match TRBD2. The CDR3 nucleotides are TGTGCCATCGGACTAGCGGGGATCCACGAGCAGTACTTC. It is translated as CAIGLAGIHEQYF.